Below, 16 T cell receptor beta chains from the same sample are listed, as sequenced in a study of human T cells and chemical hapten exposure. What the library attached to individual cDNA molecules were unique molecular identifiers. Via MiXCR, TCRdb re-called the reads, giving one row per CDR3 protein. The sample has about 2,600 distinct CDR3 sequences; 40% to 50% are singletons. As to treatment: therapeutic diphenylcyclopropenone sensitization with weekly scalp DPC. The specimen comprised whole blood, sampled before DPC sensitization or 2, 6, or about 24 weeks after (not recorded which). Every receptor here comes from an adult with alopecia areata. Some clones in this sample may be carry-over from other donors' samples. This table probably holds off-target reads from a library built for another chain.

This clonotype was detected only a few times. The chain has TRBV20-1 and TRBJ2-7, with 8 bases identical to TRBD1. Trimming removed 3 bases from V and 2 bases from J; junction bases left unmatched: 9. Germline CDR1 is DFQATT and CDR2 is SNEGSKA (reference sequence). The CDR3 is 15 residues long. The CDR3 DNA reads TGCAGTGCTAGGGACAGGGTCGAAATCACCTACGAGCAGTACGTC. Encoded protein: CSARDRVEITYEQYV.

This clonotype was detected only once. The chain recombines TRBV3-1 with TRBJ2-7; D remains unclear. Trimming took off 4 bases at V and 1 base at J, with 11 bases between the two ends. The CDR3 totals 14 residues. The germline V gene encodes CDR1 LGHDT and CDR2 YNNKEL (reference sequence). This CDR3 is CASSLSHGSYEQYF. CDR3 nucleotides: TGTGCCAGCAGCCTCTCACATGGGTCCTACGAGCAGTACTTC.

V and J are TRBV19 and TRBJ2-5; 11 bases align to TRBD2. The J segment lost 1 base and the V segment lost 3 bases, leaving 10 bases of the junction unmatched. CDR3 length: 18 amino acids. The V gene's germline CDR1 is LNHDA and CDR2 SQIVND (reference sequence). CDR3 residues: CASSIPFAGTSGQETQYF. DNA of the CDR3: TGTGCCAGTAGTATCCCATTCGCCGGGACTAGCGGCCAAGAGACCCAGTACTTC. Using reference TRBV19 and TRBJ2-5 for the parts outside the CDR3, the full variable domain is DGGITQSPKYLFRKEGQNVTLSCEQNLNHDAMYWYRQDPGQGLRLIYYSQIVNDFQKGDIAEGYSVSREKKESFPLTVTSAQKNPTAFYLCASSIPFAGTSGQETQYFGPGTRLLVL.

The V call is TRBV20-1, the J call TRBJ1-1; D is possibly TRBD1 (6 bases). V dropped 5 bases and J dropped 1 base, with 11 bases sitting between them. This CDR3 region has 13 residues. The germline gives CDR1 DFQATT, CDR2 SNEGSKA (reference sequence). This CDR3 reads CSASRTANTEAFF. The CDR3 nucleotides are TGCAGTGCTTCTCGGACAGCGAACACTGAAGCTTTCTTT.

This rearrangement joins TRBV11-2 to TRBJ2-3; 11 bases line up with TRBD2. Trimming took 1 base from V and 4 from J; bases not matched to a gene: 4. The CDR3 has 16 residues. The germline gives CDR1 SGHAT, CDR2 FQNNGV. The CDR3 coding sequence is TGTGCCAGCAGCTTAGGCACTAGCGGGAGCTCAGATACGCAGTATTTT. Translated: CASSLGTSGSSDTQYF.

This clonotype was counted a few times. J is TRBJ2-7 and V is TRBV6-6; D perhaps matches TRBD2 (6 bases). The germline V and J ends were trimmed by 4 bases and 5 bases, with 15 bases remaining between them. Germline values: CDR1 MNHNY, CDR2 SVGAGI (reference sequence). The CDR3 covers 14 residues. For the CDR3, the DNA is TGTGCCAGCAGTTTGACGGGACTCCTAAACGAGCAGTACTTC. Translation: CASSLTGLLNEQYF.

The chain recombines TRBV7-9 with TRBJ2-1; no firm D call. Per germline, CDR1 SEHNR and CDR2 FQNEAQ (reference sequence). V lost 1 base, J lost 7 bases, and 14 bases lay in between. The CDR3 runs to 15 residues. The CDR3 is CASSLGPTTGNEQFF. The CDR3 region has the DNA TGTGCCAGCAGCTTAGGGCCAACTACTGGAAATGAGCAGTTCTTC.

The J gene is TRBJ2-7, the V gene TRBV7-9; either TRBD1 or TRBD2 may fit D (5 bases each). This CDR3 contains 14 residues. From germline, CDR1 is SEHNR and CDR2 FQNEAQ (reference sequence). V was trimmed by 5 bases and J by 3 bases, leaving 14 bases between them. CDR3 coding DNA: TGTGCCAGCAGCGCATACAAGGGGAGCTACGAGCAGTACGTC. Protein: CASSAYKGSYEQYV.

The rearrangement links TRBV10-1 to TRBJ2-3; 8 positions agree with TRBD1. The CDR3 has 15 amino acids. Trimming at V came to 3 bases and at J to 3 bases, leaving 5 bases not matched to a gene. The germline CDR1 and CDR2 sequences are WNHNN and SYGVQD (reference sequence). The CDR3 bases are TGCGCCAGCAGTGATACAGGGGGGATGACAGATACGCAGTATTTT. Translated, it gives CASSDTGGMTDTQYF.

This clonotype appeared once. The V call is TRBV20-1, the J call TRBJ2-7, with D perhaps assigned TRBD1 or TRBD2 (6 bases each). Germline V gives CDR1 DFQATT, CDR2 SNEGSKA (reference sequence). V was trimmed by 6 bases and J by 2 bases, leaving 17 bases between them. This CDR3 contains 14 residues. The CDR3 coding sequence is TGCAGTGCACCTCTGAGGGGGGCCCCCTACGAGCAGTACTTC. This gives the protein CSAPLRGAPYEQYF.

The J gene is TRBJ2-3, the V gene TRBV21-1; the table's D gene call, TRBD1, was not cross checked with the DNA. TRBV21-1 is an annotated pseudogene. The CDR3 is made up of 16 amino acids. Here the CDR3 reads CASSNRDRGSLDTQYF. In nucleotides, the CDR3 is TGTGCCAGCAGCAACCGGGACAGAGGGTCCCTAGATACGCAGTATTTT.

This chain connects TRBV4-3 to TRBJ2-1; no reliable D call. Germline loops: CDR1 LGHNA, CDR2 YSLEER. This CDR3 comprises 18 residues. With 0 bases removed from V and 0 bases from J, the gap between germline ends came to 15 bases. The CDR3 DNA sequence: TGCGCCAGCAGCCAAGATAATGTAGGCTTCAGCTCCTACAATGAGCAGTTCTTC. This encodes CASSQDNVGFSSYNEQFF.

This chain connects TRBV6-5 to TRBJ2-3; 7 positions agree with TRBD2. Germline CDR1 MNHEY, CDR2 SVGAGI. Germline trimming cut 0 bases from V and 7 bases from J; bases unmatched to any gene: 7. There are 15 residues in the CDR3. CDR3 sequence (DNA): TGTGCCAGCAGTTACTCGGCTAGCGGACCTAATACGCAGTATTTT. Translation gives CASSYSASGPNTQYF.

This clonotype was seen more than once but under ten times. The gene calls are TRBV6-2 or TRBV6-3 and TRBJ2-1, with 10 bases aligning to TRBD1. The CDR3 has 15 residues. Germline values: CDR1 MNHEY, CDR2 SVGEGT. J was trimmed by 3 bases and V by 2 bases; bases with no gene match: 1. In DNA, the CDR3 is TGTGCCAGCAGTTACCGGACAGGGGGCTACAATGAGCAGTTCTTC. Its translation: CASSYRTGGYNEQFF.

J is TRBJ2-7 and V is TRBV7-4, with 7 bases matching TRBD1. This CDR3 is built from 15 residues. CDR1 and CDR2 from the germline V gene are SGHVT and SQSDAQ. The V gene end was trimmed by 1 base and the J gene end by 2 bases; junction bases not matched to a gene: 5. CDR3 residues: CASSLVETGTYEQYV. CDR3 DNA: TGTGCCAGCAGCTTAGTCGAGACAGGGACCTACGAGCAGTACGTC.

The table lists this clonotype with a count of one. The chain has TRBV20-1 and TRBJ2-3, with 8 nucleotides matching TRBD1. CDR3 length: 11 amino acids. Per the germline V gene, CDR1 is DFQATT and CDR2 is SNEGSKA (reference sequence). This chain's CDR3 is CSQLQGGTQYF. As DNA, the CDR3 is TGCTCCCAGCTACAGGGGGGTACGCAGTATTTT.